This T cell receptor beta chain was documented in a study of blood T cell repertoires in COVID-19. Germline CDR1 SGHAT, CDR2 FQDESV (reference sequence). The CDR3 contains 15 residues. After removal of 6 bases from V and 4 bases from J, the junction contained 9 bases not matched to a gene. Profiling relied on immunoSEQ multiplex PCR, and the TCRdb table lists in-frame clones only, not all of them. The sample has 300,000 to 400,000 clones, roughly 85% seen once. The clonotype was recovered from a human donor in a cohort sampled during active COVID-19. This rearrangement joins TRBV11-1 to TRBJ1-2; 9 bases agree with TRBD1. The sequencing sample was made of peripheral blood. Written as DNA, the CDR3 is TGTGCCAGCAGTTCGGGACAGGGTGTCGGCTATGGCTACACCTTC. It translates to CASSSGQGVGYGYTF. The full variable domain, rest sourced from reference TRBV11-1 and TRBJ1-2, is EAEVAQSPRYKITEKSQAVAFWCDPISGHATLYWYRQILGQGPELLVQFQDESVVDDSQLPKDRFSAERLKGVDSTLKIQPAELGDSAMYLCASSSGQGVGYGYTFGSGTRLTVV.